This TCR beta chain originates from a study of shared clonotypes between healthy human individuals. Generated by immunoSEQ multiplex PCR, the TCRdb table keeps only in-frame clones and is missing some. The table records over a million clones, roughly 74% of them present only once. Germline V gives CDR1 LGHNT, CDR2 FRNRAP. V shed 1 base and J 9 bases; nucleotides not matched to a gene: 23. The CDR3 is 19 residues long. Material: memory CD4+ T cells from PBMCs. As for subset: CD45RA-negative fraction. The origin of this receptor is a man between 18 and 29 years old in good health. Some clones in this sample may be carry-over from other donors' samples. The chain links TRBV12-5 to TRBJ2-7, with 8 bases that match TRBD2. The CDR3 loop reads CASGLALLPTSGYPFVQYF. The CDR3 coding sequence is TGTGCTAGTGGTTTGGCCCTGCTACCAACTAGCGGATACCCTTTTGTGCAGTACTTC.